This TCR beta chain was documented in a study of blood T cells in healthy people across ages. At the level of the study: About one barcoded TCR beta cDNA was captured per two T cells.

This clonotype has just a few counts. As yet, its antigen is unknown. Study-wide results and caveats: The long-lived group displayed more naive CD4+ cells, plus higher diversity, than the aged donors did. A strong correlation was found between TCR beta diversity and the percentage of naive T cells.

The CDR3 loop spans 15 amino acids. Germline V gene sequence: CDR1 MNHEY, CDR2 SMNVEV (reference sequence). The trim removed 6 bases at V and 8 bases at J, leaving 11 bases unmatched. For the second PCR, which ran for about 6 to 11 cycles, a sample-barcoded 5' primer and a J-beta primer mix were used. A template-switch adaptor containing 12 random nucleotides labeled each cDNA molecule. TCRdb re-called the 5' RACE reads through MiXCR, storing one row per CDR3 protein. The sample has under 850,000 distinct CDR3 sequences, around 34% seen once; the top ten hold 10% to 15%. Sequencing was performed on blood. The genes are TRBV27 and TRBJ1-2; TRBD1 aligns across 11 bases. The receptor was isolated from a man younger than 35 in good health. The CDR3, as DNA: TGTGCCAGCAGGGGACAGGGGGGCCCCCCAGAAGGCTACACCTTC. Protein sequence: CASRGQGGPPEGYTF.